The sequence of this T cell receptor beta chain was determined in a study of CD8+ T cells in alopecia areata. Germline trimming cut 2 bases from V and 6 bases from J; bases unmatched to any gene: 6. The CDR3 totals 15 residues. CD4+ cells underwent sorting into CD25+CD127- cells for five patients. Researchers gathered lesional scalp punch biopsies and peripheral blood from patients with alopecia areata. Using a FACSAria, the CD4+ and CD8+ T cells were sorted from the PBMCs. On this clone itself: Its antigen is currently unknown.

Once RNA had been extracted, it was reverse transcribed into cDNA to act as the sequencing template. The assay was immunoSEQ multiplex PCR, and TCRdb's table has in-frame clones only and misses some. The table lists around 8,000 clones, 65% to 80% of them singletons. Broader study findings: Mice showed clearer TCR sharing than patients did, a gap that was possibly HLA-related.

The receptor was isolated from a human donor with alopecia areata. This chain joins TRBV23-1 and TRBJ2-2, with 7 bases that match TRBD1. TRBV23-1 is designated an ORF whose function remains uncertain. The sequencing input was CD4+ Tregs sorted from blood. The CDR3 protein is CASSQDREHPGELFF. CDR3 bases: TGCGCCAGCAGTCAAGACAGGGAGCATCCCGGGGAGCTGTTTTTT.